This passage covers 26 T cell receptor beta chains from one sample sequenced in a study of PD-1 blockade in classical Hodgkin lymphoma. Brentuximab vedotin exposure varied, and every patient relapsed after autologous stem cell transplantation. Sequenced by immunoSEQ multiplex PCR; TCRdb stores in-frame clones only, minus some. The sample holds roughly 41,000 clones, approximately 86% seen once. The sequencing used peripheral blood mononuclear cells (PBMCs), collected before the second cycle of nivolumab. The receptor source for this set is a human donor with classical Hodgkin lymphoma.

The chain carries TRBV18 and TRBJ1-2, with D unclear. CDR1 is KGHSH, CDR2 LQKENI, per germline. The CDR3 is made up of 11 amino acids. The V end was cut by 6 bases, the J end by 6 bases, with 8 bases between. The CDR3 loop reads CASSPSDGYTF. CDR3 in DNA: TGTGCCAGCTCCCCCTCGGATGGCTACACCTTC.

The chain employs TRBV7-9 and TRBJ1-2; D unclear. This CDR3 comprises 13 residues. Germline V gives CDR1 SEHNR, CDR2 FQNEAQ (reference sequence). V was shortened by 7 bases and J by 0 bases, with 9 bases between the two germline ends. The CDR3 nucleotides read TGTGCCAGCACGAAAACTACTAACTATGGCTACACCTTC. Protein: CASTKTTNYGYTF.

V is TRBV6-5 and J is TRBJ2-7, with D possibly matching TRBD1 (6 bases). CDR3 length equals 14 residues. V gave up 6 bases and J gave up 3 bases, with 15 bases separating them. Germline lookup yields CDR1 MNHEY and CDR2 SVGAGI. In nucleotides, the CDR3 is TGTGCCAGCAGCGTGACAGGTACCTTCTACGAGCAGTACTTC. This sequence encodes CASSVTGTFYEQYF.

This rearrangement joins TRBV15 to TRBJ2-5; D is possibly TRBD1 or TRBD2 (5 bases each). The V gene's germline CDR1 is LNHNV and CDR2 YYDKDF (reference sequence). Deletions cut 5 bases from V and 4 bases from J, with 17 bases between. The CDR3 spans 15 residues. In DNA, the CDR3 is TGTGCCACCAGCGACCGGGACGGGTGGCCAGAGACCCAGTACTTC. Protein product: CATSDRDGWPETQYF.

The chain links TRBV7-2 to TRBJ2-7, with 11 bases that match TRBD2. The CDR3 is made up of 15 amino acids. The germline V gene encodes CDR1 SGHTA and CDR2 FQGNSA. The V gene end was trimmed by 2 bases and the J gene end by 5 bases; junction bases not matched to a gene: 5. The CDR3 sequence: CASSLTSGSFHEQYF. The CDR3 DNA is TGTGCCAGCAGCTTAACTAGCGGGAGTTTCCACGAGCAGTACTTC.

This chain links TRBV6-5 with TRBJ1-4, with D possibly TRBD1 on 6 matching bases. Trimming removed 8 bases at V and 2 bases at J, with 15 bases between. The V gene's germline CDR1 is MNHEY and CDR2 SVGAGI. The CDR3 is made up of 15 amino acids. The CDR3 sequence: CASHLTGTTNEKLFF. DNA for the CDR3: TGTGCCAGCCACCTAACAGGGACGACTAATGAAAAACTGTTTTTT.

CDR3 protein: CASSVGRLGEQYF. CDR3 DNA sequence: TGTGCCAGCAGTGTGGGACGTTTAGGGGAGCAGTACTTC. The chain uses TRBV6-1 and TRBJ2-7; D could derive from TRBD1 or TRBD2 (5 bases each). The CDR3 loop spans 13 amino acids. V dropped 4 bases and J dropped 7 bases, with 14 bases sitting between them. In germline, CDR1 is MNHNS, CDR2 SASEGT.

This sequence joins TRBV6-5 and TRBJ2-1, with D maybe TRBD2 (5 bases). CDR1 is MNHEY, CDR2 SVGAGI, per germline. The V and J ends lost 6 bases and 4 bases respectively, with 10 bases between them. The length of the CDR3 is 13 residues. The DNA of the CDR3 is TGTGCCAGCAGGGACTGGAAGTACAATGAGCAGTTCTTC. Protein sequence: CASRDWKYNEQFF.

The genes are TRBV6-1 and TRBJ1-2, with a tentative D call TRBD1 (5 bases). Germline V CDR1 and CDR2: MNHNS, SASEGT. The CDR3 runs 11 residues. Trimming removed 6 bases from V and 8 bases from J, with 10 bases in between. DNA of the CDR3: TGTGCCAGCAGAGGGGCGGAGGGCTACACCTTC. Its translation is CASRGAEGYTF.

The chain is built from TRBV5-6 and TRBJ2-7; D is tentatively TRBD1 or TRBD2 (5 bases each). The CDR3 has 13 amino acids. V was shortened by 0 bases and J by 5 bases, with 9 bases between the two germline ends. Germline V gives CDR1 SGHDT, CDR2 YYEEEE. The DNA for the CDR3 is TGTGCCAGCAGCTTGGGTGGGGGTAACGAGCAGTACTTC. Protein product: CASSLGGGNEQYF.

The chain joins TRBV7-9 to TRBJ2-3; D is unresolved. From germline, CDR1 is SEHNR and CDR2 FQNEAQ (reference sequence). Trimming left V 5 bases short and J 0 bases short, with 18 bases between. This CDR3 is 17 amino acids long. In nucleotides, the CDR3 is TGTGCCAGCAGCGAAAATTCGTACTTCTCTAGCACAGATACGCAGTATTTT. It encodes CASSENSYFSSTDTQYF. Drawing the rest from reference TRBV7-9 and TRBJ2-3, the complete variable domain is DTGVSQNPRHKITKRGQNVTFRCDPISEHNRLYWYRQTLGQGPEFLTYFQNEAQLEKSRLLSDRFSAERPKGSFSTLEIQRTEQGDSAMYLCASSENSYFSSTDTQYFGPGTRLTVL.

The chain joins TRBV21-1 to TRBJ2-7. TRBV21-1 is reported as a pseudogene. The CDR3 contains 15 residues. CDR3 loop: CASSKDLTQSYEQYF. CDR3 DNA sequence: TGTGCCAGCAGCAAGGATTTGACCCAGTCCTACGAGCAGTACTTC.

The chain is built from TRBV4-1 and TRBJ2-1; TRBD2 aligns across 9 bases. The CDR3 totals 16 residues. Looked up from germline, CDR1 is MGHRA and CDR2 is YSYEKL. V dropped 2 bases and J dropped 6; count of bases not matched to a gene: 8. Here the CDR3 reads CASSQSSGRSPNEQFF. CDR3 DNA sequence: TGCGCCAGCAGCCAAAGTAGCGGGAGATCCCCCAATGAGCAGTTCTTC.

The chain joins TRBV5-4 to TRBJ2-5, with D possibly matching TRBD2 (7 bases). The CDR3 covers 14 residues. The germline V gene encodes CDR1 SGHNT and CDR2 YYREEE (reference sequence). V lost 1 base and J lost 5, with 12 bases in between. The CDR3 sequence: CASSLTGGRETQYF. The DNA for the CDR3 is TGTGCCAGCAGCTTGACGGGGGGCAGGGAGACCCAGTACTTC.

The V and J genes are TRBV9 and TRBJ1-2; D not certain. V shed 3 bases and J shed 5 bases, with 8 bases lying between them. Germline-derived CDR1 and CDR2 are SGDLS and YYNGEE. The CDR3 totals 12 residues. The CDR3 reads CASSGSPYGYTF. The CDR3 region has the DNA TGTGCCAGCAGCGGGTCCCCTTATGGCTACACCTTC.

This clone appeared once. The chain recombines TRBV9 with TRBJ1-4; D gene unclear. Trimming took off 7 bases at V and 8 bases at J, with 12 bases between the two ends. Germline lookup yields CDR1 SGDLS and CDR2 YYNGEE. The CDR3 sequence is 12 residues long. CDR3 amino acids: CASGQEEEKLFF. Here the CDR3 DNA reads TGTGCCAGCGGTCAAGAGGAGGAAAAACTGTTTTTT.

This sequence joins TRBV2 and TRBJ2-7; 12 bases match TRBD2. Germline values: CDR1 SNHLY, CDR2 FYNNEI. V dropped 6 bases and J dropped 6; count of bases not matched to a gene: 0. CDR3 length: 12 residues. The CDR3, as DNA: TGTGCCAGCAGGGGACTAGCGGGCGAGCAGTACTTC. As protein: CASRGLAGEQYF.

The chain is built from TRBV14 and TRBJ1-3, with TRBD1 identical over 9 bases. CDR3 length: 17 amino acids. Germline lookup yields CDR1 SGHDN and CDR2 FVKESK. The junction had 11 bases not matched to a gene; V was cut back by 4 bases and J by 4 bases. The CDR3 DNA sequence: TGTGCCAGCAGCCCTGGGGACAGGGCAACTCTGGGAAACACCATATATTTT. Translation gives CASSPGDRATLGNTIYF.

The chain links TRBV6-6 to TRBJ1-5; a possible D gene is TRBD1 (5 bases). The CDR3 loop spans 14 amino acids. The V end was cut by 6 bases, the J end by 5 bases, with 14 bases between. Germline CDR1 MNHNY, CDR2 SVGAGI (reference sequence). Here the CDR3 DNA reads TGTGCCAGCAGCGGAAAGGGGTACGATCAGCCCCAGCATTTT. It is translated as CASSGKGYDQPQHF.

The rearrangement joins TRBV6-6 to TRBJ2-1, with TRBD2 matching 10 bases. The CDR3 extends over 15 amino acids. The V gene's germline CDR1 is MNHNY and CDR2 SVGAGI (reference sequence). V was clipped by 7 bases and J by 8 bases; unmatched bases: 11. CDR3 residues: CASNLAGAALDEQFF. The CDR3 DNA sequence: TGTGCCAGCAACCTAGCGGGGGCGGCCCTGGATGAGCAGTTCTTC.

The CDR3 DNA reads TGTGCCATCAGTGAGTCATCAGCGGGAGTTCGTCCCGGCACAGATACGCAGTATTTT. Translating it yields CAISESSAGVRPGTDTQYF. The chain recombines TRBV10-3 with TRBJ2-3; 8 nucleotides agree with TRBD2. Germline V CDR1 and CDR2: ENHRY, SYGVKD. Trimming took 0 bases from V and 1 from J; bases not matched to a gene: 12. The CDR3 is 19 residues long.

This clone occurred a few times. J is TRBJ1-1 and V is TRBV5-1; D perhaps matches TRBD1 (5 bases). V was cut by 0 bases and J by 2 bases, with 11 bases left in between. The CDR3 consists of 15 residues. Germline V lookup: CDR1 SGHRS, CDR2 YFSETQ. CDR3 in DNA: TGCGCCAGCAGCTTGGAGGGGTTAATAAACACTGAAGCTTTCTTT. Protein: CASSLEGLINTEAFF.

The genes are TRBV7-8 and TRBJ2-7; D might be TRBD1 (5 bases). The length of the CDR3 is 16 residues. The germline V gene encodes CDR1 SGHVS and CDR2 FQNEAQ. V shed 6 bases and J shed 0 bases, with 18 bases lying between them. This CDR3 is CASSFFVGHSSYEQYF. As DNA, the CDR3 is TGTGCCAGCAGTTTCTTCGTGGGGCACAGCTCCTACGAGCAGTACTTC.

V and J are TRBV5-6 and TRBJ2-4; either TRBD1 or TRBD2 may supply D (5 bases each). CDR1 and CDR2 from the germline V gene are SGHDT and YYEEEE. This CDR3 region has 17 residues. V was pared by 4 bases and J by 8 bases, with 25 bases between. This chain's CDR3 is CASSLEPGRISRDIQYF. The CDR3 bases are TGTGCCAGCAGCCTAGAACCGGGACGAATTAGTCGGGACATTCAGTACTTC.

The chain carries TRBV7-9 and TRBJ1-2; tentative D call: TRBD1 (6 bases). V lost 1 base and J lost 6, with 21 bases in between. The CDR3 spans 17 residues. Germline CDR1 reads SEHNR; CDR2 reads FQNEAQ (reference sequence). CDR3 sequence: CASSLVSAQGIGNGYTF. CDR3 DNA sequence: TGTGCCAGCAGCTTAGTATCGGCACAGGGAATTGGGAATGGCTACACCTTC. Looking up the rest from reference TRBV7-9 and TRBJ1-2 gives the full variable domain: DTGVSQNPRHKITKRGQNVTFRCDPISEHNRLYWYRQTLGQGPEFLTYFQNEAQLEKSRLLSDRFSAERPKGSFSTLEIQRTEQGDSAMYLCASSLVSAQGIGNGYTFGSGTRLTVV.

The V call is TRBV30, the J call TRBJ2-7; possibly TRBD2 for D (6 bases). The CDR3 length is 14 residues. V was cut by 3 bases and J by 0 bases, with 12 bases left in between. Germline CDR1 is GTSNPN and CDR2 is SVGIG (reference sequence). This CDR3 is CAWRPRGSSYEQYF. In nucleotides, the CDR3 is TGTGCCTGGAGACCCCGGGGGAGCTCCTACGAGCAGTACTTC.